What follows are 4 T cell receptor beta chains derived from one specimen sequenced in a study of regulatory T cells in long-lasting Graves disease. Indicated time point: newly diagnosed GD, antithyroid drugs for less than 3 months. TCR sequences were obtained from RNA taken from PBMCs. For TCR beta, libraries came from iRepertoire HTBI primers and Arm-PCR of CDR3 regions. From the multiplex PCR reads, TCRdb called clonotypes with MiXCR, one entry per CDR3 protein. The table has 510,000 or so distinct CDR3 sequences, 12% seen once; the top ten hold roughly 9.3%. The same sample was also studied in work on T cells in Graves' hyperthyroidism and ophthalmopathy.

The sequenced sample was peripheral blood mononuclear cells (PBMCs), obtained at new diagnosis, from a patient treated with antithyroid drugs. The origin of the receptors is a woman aged 25 to 45 with Graves disease.

The chain links TRBV6-5 to TRBJ1-6, with D tentatively TRBD1 (5 bases). This CDR3 is 14 amino acids long. V was clipped by 1 base and J by 9 bases, with 10 bases between them. Per germline, CDR1 MNHEY and CDR2 SVGAGI. This chain's CDR3 is CASSYYAGGSPLHF. In nucleotides, the CDR3 is TGTGCCAGCAGTTACTATGCCGGGGGTTCACCCCTCCACTTT.

The rearrangement uses TRBV19 and TRBJ1-1; maybe TRBD1 (5 bases). CDR3 length: 15 amino acids. Looked up from germline, CDR1 is LNHDA and CDR2 is SQIVND (reference sequence). Trimming cost V 1 base and J 2 bases, with 11 bases left between them. The CDR3 loop is CASSIARGGNTEAFF. DNA for the CDR3: TGTGCCAGTAGTATAGCGAGGGGAGGTAACACTGAAGCTTTCTTT.

The chain has TRBV6-2 or TRBV6-3 and TRBJ2-1; no reliable D call. Germline CDR1 is MNHEY and CDR2 is SVGEGT. This CDR3 is built from 13 residues. V dropped 8 bases and J dropped 4 bases, with 12 bases sitting between them. CDR3 coding DNA: TGTGCCAGCGGTATCTGGGGATACAATGAGCAGTTCTTC. Translating it yields CASGIWGYNEQFF.

There are many counts of this clonotype. V usage is TRBV6-2 or TRBV6-3 and J usage is TRBJ2-7; possibly TRBD1 for D (5 bases). Between the trimmed V and J ends, which lost 8 bases and 4 bases, there was a span of 12 bases. The length of the CDR3 is 12 residues. The V gene's germline CDR1 is MNHEY and CDR2 SVGEGT. CDR3 DNA sequence: TGTGCCAGCCACGGGTCAGGGTACGAGCAGTACTTC. Its protein product is CASHGSGYEQYF.